Sequencing of this T cell receptor (beta chain) was carried out in a study of T cell repertoires in cytomegalovirus infection (dated by TCRdb to 2018 to 2020). Concerning the study at large: Alongside well-studied HLA-B-restricted epitopes, the peptide stimulations were aimed at recently identified HLA-C-restricted CMV epitopes, whose presentation resists viral immunomodulation. Donor HLA type was relevant to the analysis, as public TCR beta signatures indicated carriage of CMV infection together with the matching HLA type.

Study-level results and caveats: In the ex vivo response, HLA-C-restricted CMV-specific TCR beta clonotypes were dominant, and in two of eight donors the single most frequent clonotype came from this HLA-C-restricted group. Cumulative frequency of public TCR beta family members discriminated carriers of CMV infection plus the relevant HLA type in this cohort and an independent 352-donor cohort.

This specimen's treatment or condition label, interpreted: in vitro stimulation with specific CMV peptide epitopes to enrich CMV-specific T cells. For this clonotype: Its antigen is currently not known. Nothing much larger sits one base from this clone, and base qualities are not available.

At the junction V is shortened by 5 bases and J by 4 bases; bases outside the gene matches: 16. The germline V gene sets CDR1 to MNHEY and CDR2 to SVGAGI. The CDR3 runs 18 residues from the cysteine to the phenylalanine. Only the CDR3 DNA stays, 54 bases, in frame from base 1. The sequencer was an Illumina HiSeq 1500. The raw public reads went through TCRdb reprocessing: fastp at Q25, MiXCR clone calling, in-frame beta chains kept. Identical CDR3 protein sequences are pooled into one entry, listed with their most common genes and DNA. The sample table holds about 890,000 distinct CDR3 sequences, of which about a third were seen once. Around 15% of the sample belongs to the ten largest clones.

The chain uses TRBV6-5 and TRBJ2-2; the junction holds 7 bases that match TRBD1. Sequenced material: cultured CD8+ T cells from PBMCs, taken from culture after CMV antigen stimulation. This receptor was identified in a human donor in good health (CMV status not recorded). Some clones in this sample may be carry-over from other donors' samples. The DNA sequence is as follows: TGTGCCAGCAGTACTTCCACCCAGGGGGTAATGGGCACCGGGGAGCTGTTTTTT. The resulting protein is CASSTSTQGVMGTGELFF.